This T cell receptor beta chain was sequenced during a study of response to subunit inactivated influenza vaccine. This clonotype was observed at least ten times. What it binds is unknown. MiXCR, run by TCRdb on the RT-PCR reads, gives a single entry per CDR3 protein. The sample includes around 580,000 distinct CDR3 sequences, roughly 10% of them seen just once. Study findings and constraints: The authors put forward the suggestion that each seasonal influenza vaccination may bring in only a limited number of new T cells.

The sequences come from PBMCs from blood, collected on the day of vaccination. The clonotype was recovered from a man aged 50 or older who received an inactivated influenza vaccine.

The CDR3 sequence: CASSPENWDTEAFF. CDR3 DNA sequence: TGTGCCAGCAGCCCAGAAAACTGGGACACTGAAGCTTTCTTT. This chain connects TRBV7-9 to TRBJ1-1; D gene unclear. The CDR3 has 14 amino acids. Germline lookup yields CDR1 SEHNR and CDR2 FQNEAQ (reference sequence). V was clipped by 5 bases and J by 3 bases, with 13 bases between them.